Included here is one T cell receptor beta chain sequence, with context. The same CDR3 arises from other DNA sequences in this sample as well. This CDR3 has 13 residues. In germline, CDR1 is LGHDT, CDR2 YNNKEL (reference sequence). V was pared by 4 bases and J by 4 bases, with 1 base of the junction left unmatched. The sample belongs to a study of blood T cell repertoires in COVID-19. About the research overall: The origin of the acute and convalescent COVID-19 samples was the United States, Italy and Spain. From T cells, B-cell-depleted T cells, or PBMCs came the material, which was cDNA or gDNA.

Generated by immunoSEQ multiplex PCR, the TCRdb table keeps only in-frame clones and is missing some. The table has about 290,000 clones, around 89% seen once; the top ten hold about 4.6%. The clonotype comes from a man in his forties with acute or convalescent COVID-19. V and J are TRBV3-1 (or the pseudogene TRBV3-2) and TRBJ1-2, with 9 positions matching TRBD1. The sequenced sample was peripheral blood. In DNA, the CDR3 is TGTGCCAGCAGCCTGGGACAGGGCTATGGCTACACCTTC. It codes for CASSLGQGYGYTF.